These 4 T cell receptor beta chains originate from one sample sequenced in a study of T-cell reconstitution after alpha-beta-depleted transplantation in children. TCRbeta library preparation incorporated unique molecular identifiers. TCRdb passed the PCR reads through MiXCR, listing each CDR3 protein once. Of about 1,000,000 distinct CDR3 sequences detected, about 26% appear once; the ten largest clones hold over 25%. Sequences were derived from PBMCs, mostly from graft donor cells, sampled 360 days after TCRalphabeta/CD19-depleted stem cell transplant. Source of these receptors: a boy in the first two years of life who had a stem cell transplant for SCID, so the T cells may come from the graft donor.

This clonotype was counted only a few times. The chain combines TRBV2 with TRBJ2-3; perhaps TRBD1 as D (5 bases). V shed 8 bases and J shed 4 bases, with 10 bases lying between them. Germline CDR1 is SNHLY and CDR2 is FYNNEI. This CDR3 contains 12 residues. CDR3 DNA sequence: TGTGCCAGCCGCTCAGGGCCAGATACGCAGTATTTT. This encodes CASRSGPDTQYF.

The V gene is TRBV11-2, the J gene TRBJ2-7; D not resolved. The V gene lost 3 bases and the J gene lost 0 bases, with 9 bases spanning the gap. Germline CDR1 is SGHAT and CDR2 is FQNNGV. The CDR3 runs 14 residues. This chain's CDR3 is CASSFRPSSYEQYF. The CDR3 region has the DNA TGTGCCAGCAGCTTCAGGCCTAGCTCCTACGAGCAGTACTTC.

J is TRBJ1-5 and V is TRBV19; a weak D match, TRBD1 (6 bases). Trimming left V 4 bases short and J 1 base short, with 14 bases between. Germline loops: CDR1 LNHDA, CDR2 SQIVND (reference sequence). The CDR3 has 16 amino acids. The CDR3 nucleotides are TGTGCCAGTAGTACCCTAACAGGGACGAGCAATCAGCCCCAGCATTTT. Its protein is CASSTLTGTSNQPQHF.

V gene TRBV20-1 combines with J gene TRBJ1-1; D not certain. CDR3 size: 13 residues. The V end was cut by 5 bases, the J end by 1 base, with 11 bases between. Germline CDR1 DFQATT, CDR2 SNEGSKA (reference sequence). CDR3 in DNA: TGCAGTGCTTTCGACTTTCCGAACACTGAAGCTTTCTTT. This codes for CSAFDFPNTEAFF.